The 15 T cell receptor beta chains listed next were all sequenced from one sample in a study of Ad26.COV2.S vaccination and SARS-CoV-2 variants. Specified treatment: some 19 received Ad26.COV2.S at low or high dose, single or two shots; 5 received placebo; per-sample allocation not given. After the first vaccine or placebo injection, samples were drawn on day 63. Sequencing was performed with immunoSEQ multiplex PCR; in TCRdb, only in-frame clones are kept and a portion is missing. The data contain hundreds of thousands of clones, about nine tenths of them singletons. Sample: peripheral blood, taken in a trial of Ad26.COV2.S vaccine versus placebo. The receptors were sampled from a person aged 18-60 years who received the Ad26.COV2.S COVID-19 vaccine or a placebo.

The chain carries TRBV6-6 and TRBJ1-5; no clear D gene. The germline V gene encodes CDR1 MNHNY and CDR2 SVGAGI (reference sequence). The CDR3 is 15 amino acids. V was clipped by 0 bases and J by 5 bases, with 11 bases between them. The CDR3 sequence: CASSYSSKGDQPQHF. The CDR3 region has the DNA TGTGCCAGCAGTTACTCGAGTAAGGGTGATCAGCCCCAGCATTTT.

The rearrangement links TRBV7-9 to TRBJ1-3; the D is unclear. CDR1 is SEHNR, CDR2 FQNEAQ, per germline (reference sequence). There are 16 residues in the CDR3. Trimming took 1 base from V and 3 from J, leaving 13 bases between them. The CDR3 spells CASSLGSPTVGNTIYF. CDR3 DNA sequence: TGTGCCAGCAGCTTAGGTTCCCCCACGGTTGGAAACACCATATATTTT.

The J gene is TRBJ2-3, the V gene TRBV10-3, with D unclear. V was cut by 0 bases and J by 3 bases, with 1 base left in between. CDR3 length equals 12 residues. Germline CDR1 and CDR2: ENHRY and SYGVKD. The CDR3 loop reads CAISESTDTQYF. In nucleotides, the CDR3 is TGTGCCATCAGTGAGTCTACAGATACGCAGTATTTT.

J is TRBJ2-7 and V is TRBV3-1 (or the pseudogene TRBV3-2); weak D call: TRBD2 (6 bases). The CDR3 has 14 amino acids. Trimming shortened V by 4 bases and J by 2 bases, and 12 bases separated the two germline ends. The germline V gene has CDR1 LGHDT and CDR2 YNNKEL (reference sequence). The CDR3 here is CASSRGTDAYEQYF. Written as DNA, the CDR3 is TGTGCCAGCAGCCGCGGGACGGATGCCTACGAGCAGTACTTC.

This sequence joins TRBV27 and TRBJ1-5, with TRBD1 matching over 7 bases. Germline V gives CDR1 MNHEY, CDR2 SMNVEV (reference sequence). V shed 6 bases, J shed 4 bases, and the junction held 9 bases outside the gene matches. This CDR3 is built from 15 residues. The CDR3 spells CASRPGQQFNQPQHF. The CDR3 DNA follows: TGTGCCAGCAGGCCGGGACAGCAGTTTAATCAGCCCCAGCATTTT.

On this clone: Relative to the germline gene, one junction end is altered; a read error may explain this. V and J are TRBV9 and TRBJ2-3; TRBD1 might be the D (6 bases). Germline-derived CDR1 and CDR2 are SGDLS and YYNGEE. CDR3 length: 14 amino acids. This chain's CDR3 is CASSAPTGTDTQYF. CDR3 in DNA: TGTGCCAGCAGCGCCCCGACAGGCACCGATACGCAGTATTTT.

This chain joins TRBV5-1 and TRBJ2-1; TRBD1 matches 8 bases. The ends lost 5 bases at V and 0 bases at J; junction bases unmatched: 7. In germline, CDR1 is SGHRS, CDR2 YFSETQ. This CDR3 is 16 amino acids long. The CDR3 loop reads CASRGQEVYSYNEQFF. As DNA, the CDR3 is TGCGCCAGCAGGGGACAGGAGGTTTACTCCTACAATGAGCAGTTCTTC.

The rearrangement uses TRBV19 and TRBJ2-7; D not certain. This CDR3 has 14 amino acids. V lost 1 base to trimming and J lost 2 bases, with 9 bases between them. Germline lookup yields CDR1 LNHDA and CDR2 SQIVND (reference sequence). The CDR3 DNA reads TGTGCCAGTAGTATAGCAGGCGGCCCCTACGAGCAGTACTTC. The encoded protein is CASSIAGGPYEQYF.

The V gene is TRBV10-3, the J gene TRBJ2-2; D tentatively fits TRBD1 or TRBD2 (6 bases each). The length of the CDR3 is 15 residues. Germline V gene data show CDR1 as ENHRY and CDR2 as SYGVKD. The V end was cut by 6 bases, the J end by 4 bases, with 15 bases between. CDR3 coding DNA: TGTGCCATCAGGACTAGACCAGGGGCCACCGGGGAGCTGTTTTTT. It codes for CAIRTRPGATGELFF.

This clone occurred once. V usage is TRBV24-1 and J usage is TRBJ2-1; D uncertain. V lost 0 bases and J 6 bases, leaving 5 bases between the germline ends. Germline CDR1 is KGHDR and CDR2 is SFDVKD. The CDR3 loop spans 13 amino acids. The CDR3 spells CATSDLNLNEQFF. CDR3 nucleotides: TGTGCCACCAGTGATTTGAACCTCAATGAGCAGTTCTTC.

The chain has TRBV2 and TRBJ1-5, with D maybe TRBD1 (5 bases). The V end was cut by 1 base, the J end by 3 bases, with 13 bases between. CDR3 length: 16 amino acids. Germline CDR1 reads SNHLY; CDR2 reads FYNNEI. The CDR3 bases are TGTGCCAGCAGTGAAGTGGGGGGTGTAAACAATCAGCCCCAGCATTTT. Translation: CASSEVGGVNNQPQHF.

The chain employs TRBV5-1 and TRBJ1-1; the D gene is possibly TRBD1 (6 bases). The CDR3 is made up of 15 amino acids. Germline CDR1 reads SGHRS; CDR2 reads YFSETQ. The V end was cut by 0 bases, the J end by 6 bases, with 15 bases between. CDR3 nucleotides: TGCGCCAGCAGCTTGGCGGTGGGGGCAGGCGCTGAAGCTTTCTTT. The encoded protein is CASSLAVGAGAEAFF.

The sample holds a few counts of this clone. The V call is TRBV4-1, the J call TRBJ1-5; D ambiguous. Germline V gene data show CDR1 as MGHRA and CDR2 as YSYEKL. V lost 3 bases and J lost 0, with 9 bases in between. The CDR3 has 15 residues. CDR3 DNA sequence: TGCGCCAGCAGCCAGGAAAATTATAGCAATCAGCCCCAGCATTTT. Translated, it gives CASSQENYSNQPQHF.

This CDR3 is CASSQENREETQYF. The CDR3 DNA sequence: TGTGCCAGCAGCCAAGAAAACAGGGAGGAGACCCAGTACTTC. V gene TRBV14 combines with J gene TRBJ2-5; tentative D call: TRBD1 (6 bases). Trimming shortened V by 0 bases and J by 5 bases, and 10 bases separated the two germline ends. The CDR3 runs to 14 residues. Germline loops: CDR1 SGHDN, CDR2 FVKESK.

The chain uses TRBV9 and TRBJ2-7, with 12 bases identical to TRBD2. Looked up from germline, CDR1 is SGDLS and CDR2 is YYNGEE. The junction had 4 bases not matched to a gene; V was cut back by 3 bases and J by 3 bases. This CDR3 has 15 amino acids. The CDR3 is CASSEGLAGGYEQYF. DNA for the CDR3: TGTGCCAGCAGCGAGGGACTAGCGGGCGGCTACGAGCAGTACTTC.